These 25 T cell receptor beta chains came from one sample sequenced in a study of Ad26.COV2.S vaccination and SARS-CoV-2 variants. Measured with immunoSEQ multiplex PCR; TCRdb has only the in-frame clones, and not every one. Here the sample spans some 290,000 clones, about 82% being singletons. Treatment specified: 15 to 20 received Ad26.COV2.S at low or high dose, single or two shots; 5 received placebo; per-sample allocation not given. Day 63 after the first injection of vaccine or placebo was the sampling time. The specimen was peripheral blood, collected in a trial of Ad26.COV2.S vaccine versus placebo. Source of these receptors: a person between 18 and 65 years old who received the Ad26.COV2.S COVID-19 vaccine or a placebo.

The rearrangement uses TRBV7-2 and TRBJ2-1; perhaps TRBD2 as D (5 bases). CDR1 and CDR2 (germline): SGHTA, FQGNSA. CDR3 size: 16 residues. The V end was cut by 3 bases, the J end by 9 bases, with 21 bases between. The CDR3 loop reads CASSFRTQLLQSEQFF. In DNA form, the CDR3 reads TGTGCCAGCAGCTTCCGGACTCAACTCCTACAATCTGAGCAGTTCTTC.

This chain joins TRBV3-1 (or the pseudogene TRBV3-2) and TRBJ2-7; 9 bases are shared with TRBD2. Trimming took 4 bases from V and 4 from J; bases not matched to a gene: 8. Germline V gene lookup returns CDR1 LGHDT and CDR2 YNNKEL (reference sequence). The CDR3 loop spans 15 amino acids. The CDR3 sequence: CASSRSGGRQYEQYF. DNA of the CDR3: TGTGCCAGCAGCCGAAGCGGGGGGCGTCAGTACGAGCAGTACTTC.

The rearrangement links TRBV7-6 to TRBJ2-1; D is uncertain. CDR3 length equals 15 residues. The V and J ends lost 1 base and 2 bases respectively, with 9 bases between them. Germline V CDR1 and CDR2: SGHVS, FNYEAQ. The chain's CDR3 is CASSLEAETYNEQFF. The CDR3 bases are TGTGCCAGCAGCTTAGAGGCGGAGACCTACAATGAGCAGTTCTTC.

The rearrangement uses TRBV11-3 and TRBJ1-1; a possible D gene is TRBD1 (5 bases). Trimming left V 5 bases short and J 0 bases short, with 13 bases between. The germline V gene has CDR1 SGHNT and CDR2 YENEEA. The CDR3 covers 15 residues. The DNA of the CDR3 is TGTGCCAGCAGCCCTCGGGGGGGTGTGAACACTGAAGCTTTCTTT. Its translation is CASSPRGGVNTEAFF.

This chain's CDR3 is CSVGRAPGGNTEAFF. The CDR3 coding sequence is TGCAGCGTTGGGCGCGCACCAGGAGGGAACACTGAAGCTTTCTTT. The chain carries TRBV29-1 and TRBJ1-1, with D unresolved. V was trimmed by 4 bases and J by 1 base, leaving 16 bases between them. Germline loops: CDR1 SQVTM, CDR2 ANQGSEA. The CDR3 is 15 amino acids. Supplemented by reference TRBV29-1 and TRBJ1-1, the full variable domain reads SAVISQKPSRDICQRGTSLTIQCQVDSQVTMMFWYRQQPGQSLTLIATANQGSEATYESGFVIDKFPISRPNLTFSTLTVSNMSPEDSSIYLCSVGRAPGGNTEAFFGQGTRLTVV.

This clone was detected only a few times. The chain joins TRBV7-2 to TRBJ2-3; 14 bases align to TRBD2. V lost 5 bases and J lost 1; bases outside the gene matches: 5. From germline, CDR1 is SGHTA and CDR2 FQGNSA. This CDR3 region has 17 residues. The CDR3 region has the DNA TGTGCCAGCAGCCCGGGGACTAGCGGGGGCCGCACAGATACGCAGTATTTT. Encoded protein: CASSPGTSGGRTDTQYF.

J is TRBJ1-1 and V is TRBV7-6, with D tentatively TRBD1 (6 bases). The V gene lost 4 bases and the J gene lost 1 base, with 16 bases spanning the gap. CDR1 and CDR2 (germline): SGHVS, FNYEAQ. This CDR3 region has 16 residues. CDR3: CASSSEGERTNTEAFF. For the CDR3, the DNA is TGTGCCAGCAGCTCCGAGGGGGAGCGGACGAACACTGAAGCTTTCTTT.

The chain is built from TRBV28 and TRBJ1-5; D perhaps matches TRBD1 (6 bases). Trimming cost V 3 bases and J 7 bases, with 16 bases left between them. CDR1 and CDR2 from the germline V gene are MDHEN and SYDVKM. The CDR3 runs to 15 residues. CDR3 DNA sequence: TGTGCCAGCAGTTTTTGGAGGACAGACAACCAGCCCCAGCATTTT. It yields the protein CASSFWRTDNQPQHF.

This clone occurred once. The chain links TRBV24-1 to TRBJ2-2; 7 bases line up with TRBD2. V gave up 4 bases and J gave up 6 bases; unmatched junction bases: 7. From germline, CDR1 is KGHDR and CDR2 SFDVKD. The CDR3 covers 15 residues. CDR3 loop: CATSETIGLAGELFF. The CDR3 nucleotides read TGTGCCACCAGTGAGACCATTGGACTAGCCGGGGAGCTGTTTTTT.

To note about this clone: The same CDR3 can be traced to other DNA sequences in this sample. The chain joins TRBV6-2 or TRBV6-3 to TRBJ2-7; D remains ambiguous. Germline CDR1 is MNHEY and CDR2 is SVGEGT. The V end was cut by 2 bases, the J end by 4 bases, with 3 bases between. This CDR3 region has 11 residues. CDR3 loop: CASSYRYEQYF. The DNA for the CDR3 is TGTGCCAGCAGTTACAGATACGAGCAGTACTTC.

The chain couples TRBV18 to TRBJ2-5, with TRBD2 matching over 15 bases. V dropped 3 bases and J dropped 0; count of bases not matched to a gene: 5. The CDR3 spans 18 residues. Germline CDR1 is KGHSH and CDR2 is LQKENI. CDR3 in amino acids: CASSPRTSGGANQETQYF. The CDR3 region has the DNA TGTGCCAGCTCACCCCGGACTAGCGGGGGGGCAAACCAAGAGACCCAGTACTTC.

The chain has TRBV5-1 and TRBJ2-5; D not resolved. The V and J ends lost 0 bases and 1 base respectively, with 7 bases between them. The CDR3 extends over 14 amino acids. The germline gives CDR1 SGHRS, CDR2 YFSETQ. CDR3 sequence (DNA): TGCGCCAGCAGCTTGGACAGCTCCCAAGAGACCCAGTACTTC. This translates into CASSLDSSQETQYF.

The V gene is TRBV12-5, the J gene TRBJ2-3; D unresolved. This CDR3 has 18 residues. In germline, CDR1 is LGHNT, CDR2 FRNRAP. The ends were cut back, 0 bases at V and 3 bases at J, with 19 bases in the middle. CDR3 in amino acids: CASGLVPGDILRTDTQYF. Here the CDR3 DNA reads TGTGCTAGTGGTTTGGTTCCAGGTGACATACTAAGGACAGATACGCAGTATTTT.

The chain combines TRBV5-6 with TRBJ1-1; D gene uncertain. CDR3 length equals 13 residues. Germline V CDR1 and CDR2: SGHDT, YYEEEE. V lost 0 bases and J 6 bases, leaving 9 bases between the germline ends. CDR3 amino acids: CASSLGERSEAFF. The CDR3 region has the DNA TGTGCCAGCAGCTTGGGAGAGAGATCTGAAGCTTTCTTT.

J is TRBJ1-5 and V is TRBV10-3; 7 bases are shared with TRBD1. V was pared by 6 bases and J by 5 bases, with 7 bases of the junction left unmatched. Germline V lookup: CDR1 ENHRY, CDR2 SYGVKD. This CDR3 is 14 amino acids long. DNA of the CDR3: TGTGCCATCAGGGACAGCCAGGGGGATCAGCCCCAGCATTTT. Translation gives CAIRDSQGDQPQHF.

The chain joins TRBV19 to TRBJ1-1, with TRBD1 as a possible D gene (5 bases). V was clipped by 2 bases and J by 7 bases, with 17 bases between them. Germline-derived CDR1 and CDR2 are LNHDA and SQIVND (reference sequence). CDR3 length: 15 residues. The CDR3 nucleotides read TGTGCCAGTAGTATATCGGGGGGGAGACAGATTGAAGCTTTCTTT. It encodes CASSISGGRQIEAFF.

This clone showed up just once. The chain links TRBV6-5 to TRBJ2-5, with D tentatively TRBD2 (5 bases). CDR1 and CDR2 (germline): MNHEY, SVGAGI. CDR3 size: 12 residues. V was pared by 5 bases and J by 2 bases, with 6 bases between. CDR3 nucleotide sequence: TGTGCCAGCAGTCGAGGGCAAGAGACCCAGTACTTC. This sequence encodes CASSRGQETQYF.

V is TRBV19 and J is TRBJ1-3; D remains ambiguous. Germline CDR1 and CDR2: LNHDA and SQIVND (reference sequence). CDR3 length equals 14 residues. Trimming pared 7 bases from V and 0 bases from J, leaving 10 bases between. Here the CDR3 reads CASTADLSGNTIYF. The CDR3 coding sequence is TGTGCCAGTACTGCTGATCTCTCTGGAAACACCATATATTTT. The entire variable domain, with the rest obtained from reference TRBV19 and TRBJ1-3, is as follows: DGGITQSPKYLFRKEGQNVTLSCEQNLNHDAMYWYRQDPGQGLRLIYYSQIVNDFQKGDIAEGYSVSREKKESFPLTVTSAQKNPTAFYLCASTADLSGNTIYFGEGSWLTVV.

The chain combines TRBV30 with TRBJ2-2; the match to TRBD1 covers 8 bases. This CDR3 is 15 amino acids long. Germline V gene lookup returns CDR1 GTSNPN and CDR2 SVGIG (reference sequence). V lost 6 bases to trimming and J lost 5 bases; unmatched junction nucleotides: 11. The CDR3 DNA reads TGTGCCTGTTACAGGGGGATATCGGTGACCGGGGAGCTGTTTTTT. Encoded protein: CACYRGISVTGELFF.

The rearrangement uses TRBV9 and TRBJ2-7; 8 nucleotides match TRBD2. Germline V gene lookup returns CDR1 SGDLS and CDR2 YYNGEE. Losses at the gene ends were 4 bases for V and 2 bases for J; bases not matched to a gene: 5. CDR3 size: 14 residues. For the CDR3, the DNA is TGTGCCAGCAGCCCTACTAGCGGTGCCTACGAGCAGTACTTC. It specifies CASSPTSGAYEQYF.

V and J are TRBV18 and TRBJ2-7, with D hard to call. Deletions cut 0 bases from V and 4 bases from J, with 10 bases between. CDR1 KGHSH and CDR2 LQKENI come from the germline V gene. The CDR3 has 14 residues. CDR3 protein: CASSPPTKGYEQYF. The CDR3 nucleotides read TGTGCCAGCTCACCACCCACCAAAGGGTACGAGCAGTACTTC.

This chain connects TRBV6-2 or TRBV6-3 to TRBJ2-7; D remains unclear. V was trimmed by 2 bases and J by 2 bases, leaving 10 bases between them. Germline-derived CDR1 and CDR2 are MNHEY and SVGEGT. This CDR3 is built from 14 residues. The CDR3 spells CASSYGVKAYEQYF. The CDR3 DNA reads as TGTGCCAGCAGTTACGGGGTCAAGGCCTACGAGCAGTACTTC.

This chain joins TRBV6-2 or TRBV6-3 and TRBJ1-4; 10 bases are a match to TRBD1. The CDR3 consists of 15 residues. CDR1 and CDR2 from the germline V gene are MNHEY and SVGEGT. V lost 5 bases and J lost 7; bases outside the gene matches: 7. The CDR3 sequence is CASSDPGQGSEKLFF. The CDR3 bases are TGTGCCAGCAGTGATCCGGGACAGGGGAGTGAAAAACTGTTTTTT.

This clone was seen just once. The V and J genes are TRBV6-5 and TRBJ1-3; no clear D gene. Trimming took off 3 bases at V and 3 bases at J, with 15 bases between the two ends. Germline V lookup: CDR1 MNHEY, CDR2 SVGAGI. The CDR3 has 16 amino acids. Here the CDR3 reads CASSYRKPPGGNTIYF. In nucleotides, the CDR3 is TGTGCCAGCAGTTATAGGAAACCCCCCGGTGGAAACACCATATATTTT.

This clone was counted a single time. An end of the junction differs from the germline gene, which may be a read error. V is TRBV7-2 and J is TRBJ1-1; D remains ambiguous. Germline V CDR1 and CDR2: SGHTA, FQGNSA. The CDR3 length is 11 residues. The CDR3 nucleotides are TGTGCCAGCAGCTTAGCAAGAGACCCCTCCTTT. It is translated as CASSLARDPSF.